Listed below are T cell receptor beta chains from one sample, sequenced in a study of blood T cell repertoires in COVID-19. Assay used: immunoSEQ multiplex PCR; TCRdb lists only in-frame clones, some missing. The data hold tens of thousands of clones, with approximately 86% observed a single time. Material for sequencing was peripheral blood. Receptors were obtained from a human donor in a cohort sampled during active COVID-19. The CDR3 runs from the conserved cysteine through the conserved F or W. A D gene is named only where the DNA matches it firmly. Rows give clone size only sometimes, using once, few, many, or a class for an expanded clone.

TRBD1	once	TRBV7-9	TRBJ1-1	CASSPGQGKTEAFF	TGTGCCAGCAGCCCGGGACAGGGAAAGACTGAAGCTTTCTTT
NA	NA	TRBV6-5	TRBJ1-3	CASGEGGNTIYF	TGTGCCAGCGGGGAGGGAGGAAACACCATATATTTT
TRBD2	NA	TRBV11-2	TRBJ2-5	CASSLGEFSGGGETQYF	TGTGCCAGCAGCTTAGGGGAGTTTAGCGGGGGAGGAGAGACCCAGTACTTC
NA	NA	TRBV6-5	TRBJ1-5	CASKMGGNQPQHF	TGTGCCAGCAAGATGGGCGGCAATCAGCCCCAGCATTTT
NA	NA	TRBV7-9	TRBJ1-2	CASSSLTSYGYTF	TGTGCCAGCAGCTCCTTGACATCCTATGGCTACACCTTC
TRBD1	once	TRBV9	TRBJ2-5	CASSVLSGQGAVETQYF	TGTGCCAGCAGCGTCTTGTCTGGACAGGGGGCTGTTGAGACCCAGTACTTC
TRBD2	NA	TRBV25-1	TRBJ2-7	CASSAGGGPYEQYF	TGTGCCAGCAGTGCCGGGGGAGGGCCATACGAGCAGTACTTC
NA	NA	TRBV6-5	TRBJ1-1	CASTPGWGENTEAFF	TGTGCCAGCACCCCGGGCTGGGGGGAGAACACTGAAGCTTTCTTT
TRBD1	once	TRBV28	TRBJ2-2	CASSPGTGWTGELFF	TGTGCCAGCAGTCCGGGGACAGGGTGGACCGGGGAGCTGTTTTTT
TRBD1	NA	TRBV6-1	TRBJ1-2	CASSERGQGVYGYTF	TGTGCCAGCAGTGAACGTGGACAGGGGGTATATGGCTACACCTTC
NA	NA	TRBV9	TRBJ1-3	CASSGQVRSGNTIYF	TGTGCCAGCAGCGGACAGGTGCGCTCTGGAAACACCATATATTTT
NA	NA	TRBV19	TRBJ2-5	CATRPQGGSETQYF	TGTGCCACCCGACCGCAGGGGGGCTCGGAGACCCAGTACTTC
TRBD2	NA	TRBV5-4	TRBJ2-5	CASSSTALAGGETQYF	TGTGCCAGCAGTTCTACCGCCCTAGCGGGGGGGGAGACCCAGTACTTC
NA	NA	TRBV10-3	TRBJ1-1	CAISVTGRNTEAFF	TGTGCCATCAGTGTTACAGGCCGGAACACTGAAGCTTTCTTT
TRBD2	NA	TRBV5-1	TRBJ2-3	CASNLAGGPRDTQYF	TGCGCCAGCAACCTAGCGGGGGGGCCGAGAGATACGCAGTATTTT
NA	NA	TRBV28	TRBJ1-5	CASSVLTGPLSRQPQHF	TGTGCCAGCAGTGTCCTGACAGGTCCCCTGAGCAGGCAGCCCCAGCATTTT
TRBD1	NA	TRBV18	TRBJ2-7	CASSPSGTDPYEQYF	TGTGCCAGCTCACCTTCTGGGACAGACCCTTACGAGCAGTACTTC
NA	NA	TRBV7-9	TRBJ2-3	CASSLSLKRLAGDTQYF	TGTGCCAGCAGCTTATCCCTGAAGAGGCTAGCCGGAGATACGCAGTATTTT
TRBD1	NA	TRBV7-9	TRBJ2-5	CASSSGQGAWETQYF	TGTGCCAGCAGCTCGGGACAGGGGGCCTGGGAGACCCAGTACTTC
TRBD2	NA	TRBV4-1	TRBJ2-1	CASTTSGSYNEQFF	TGCGCCAGCACAACTAGCGGGTCTTACAATGAGCAGTTCTTC
NA	NA	TRBV20-1	TRBJ1-5	CSAGGGPQHF	TGCAGTGCAGGGGGTGGGCCCCAGCATTTT
NA	NA	TRBV2	TRBJ2-5	CASSEPSRTLQETQYF	TGTGCCAGCAGTGAACCCTCTCGGACACTCCAAGAGACCCAGTACTTC
NA	NA	TRBV28	TRBJ1-1	CASRSVPREAFF	TGTGCCAGCAGGTCTGTCCCTCGGGAAGCTTTCTTT
TRBD2	NA	TRBV3-1/TRBV3-2	TRBJ2-5	CASSQDPPGLAGARCGVETQYF	TGTGCCAGCAGCCAAGACCCCCCAGGACTAGCGGGGGCCCGGTGTGGGGTGGAGACCCAGTACTTC
NA	NA	TRBV9	TRBJ1-2	CASSGRGTIFDNYGYTF	TGTGCCAGCAGCGGCCGTGGGACAATCTTTGATAACTATGGCTACACCTTC
NA	NA	TRBV9	TRBJ2-2	CASSIANTGELFF	TGTGCCAGCAGCATCGCGAACACCGGGGAGCTGTTTTTT
NA	NA	TRBV12-3/TRBV12-4	TRBJ2-7	CASKGRAYEQYF	TGTGCCAGTAAAGGGAGAGCCTACGAGCAGTACTTC